The 6 T cell receptor beta chains below all came from one sample that was sequenced in a study of cytotoxic CD8 clonotypes in ibrutinib-treated CLL. Using immunoSEQ multiplex PCR, the repertoire was profiled, and TCRdb retains in-frame clones only, with some absent. The data hold roughly 250,000 clones, with less than 75% observed a single time. The input for sequencing was PBMCs, taken after 24 months of ibrutinib treatment. The receptors were sampled from a human donor with chronic lymphocytic leukemia.

The chain links TRBV2 to TRBJ1-5; maybe TRBD1 (5 bases). Trimming pared 4 bases from V and 3 bases from J, leaving 10 bases between. Germline CDR1 and CDR2: SNHLY and FYNNEI. This CDR3 is built from 14 residues. The CDR3 DNA reads as TGTGCCAGCAGTGGGGACCGACTCAATCAGCCCCAGCATTTT. This encodes CASSGDRLNQPQHF.

The chain links TRBV2 to TRBJ1-5; D is undetermined. Deletions cut 4 bases from V and 2 bases from J, with 9 bases between. The CDR3 loop spans 14 amino acids. Looked up from germline, CDR1 is SNHLY and CDR2 is FYNNEI. The CDR3 loop reads CASSAIGGNQPQHF. CDR3 nucleotides: TGTGCCAGCAGTGCGATTGGGGGCAATCAGCCCCAGCATTTT.

This clone was observed once. The chain has TRBV7-9 and TRBJ2-2; 8 bases line up with TRBD1. Germline lookup yields CDR1 SEHNR and CDR2 FQNEAQ (reference sequence). The junction had 6 bases not matched to a gene; V was cut back by 5 bases and J by 7 bases. The CDR3 runs 14 residues. In nucleotides, the CDR3 is TGTGCCAGCAGCCTGGACAGGGCTAGCGGGGAGCTGTTTTTT. Residues: CASSLDRASGELFF.

This clone was seen a few times. The V call is TRBV18, the J call TRBJ2-7, with D maybe TRBD1 (5 bases). Trimming removed 2 bases at V and 3 bases at J, with 11 bases between. The CDR3 totals 14 residues. CDR1 and CDR2 from the germline V gene are KGHSH and LQKENI. CDR3 protein: CASSPGASNYEQYF. CDR3 DNA: TGTGCCAGCTCACCAGGGGCTTCCAACTACGAGCAGTACTTC.

J is TRBJ2-5 and V is TRBV7-2, with 10 bases fitting TRBD2. The CDR3 consists of 19 residues. CDR1 and CDR2 from the germline V gene are SGHTA and FQGNSA. V lost 2 bases to trimming and J lost 3 bases; unmatched junction nucleotides: 15. The CDR3: CASSLIQGLARLTEETQYF. CDR3 nucleotide sequence: TGTGCCAGCAGCTTAATTCAGGGACTAGCGCGACTAACAGAAGAGACCCAGTACTTC.

The chain has TRBV28 and TRBJ1-5; 8 bases are shared with TRBD1. The ends lost 4 bases at V and 6 bases at J; junction bases unmatched: 8. From germline, CDR1 is MDHEN and CDR2 SYDVKM. The CDR3 sequence is 15 residues long. In nucleotides, the CDR3 is TGTGCCAGCAGTTCACCGACAGGGGCAGTTCAGCCCCAGCATTTT. Its protein product is CASSSPTGAVQPQHF. The complete variable domain, with remaining parts taken from reference TRBV28 and TRBJ1-5, reads DVKVTQSSRYLVKRTGEKVFLECVQDMDHENMFWYRQDPGLGLRLIYFSYDVKMKEKGDIPEGYSVSREKKERFSLILESASTNQTSMYLCASSSPTGAVQPQHFGDGTRLSIL.